This TCR beta chain is drawn from a study of PD-1 blockade in mismatch repair-deficient tumors. PCR or immunohistochemistry showed mismatch repair deficiency in every enrolled patient. A few pembrolizumab responders had their TCRs sequenced. Study-level results: Rapid post-treatment expansion, then contraction, generally preceding radiologic response, marked tumor-resident clones.

The table came from immunoSEQ multiplex PCR; TCRdb's copy has only in-frame clones and leaves some out. The sample includes about 60,000 clones, around 89% of them seen just once. In regard to this clone: What it binds is unknown.

The specimen was peripheral blood, collected 52 weeks after starting pembrolizumab. This receptor was identified in an adult with mismatch repair-deficient cancer.

The CDR3 bases are TGTGCCAGTAGTCCAGCAGCAGGGTACTCCTACAATGAGCAGTTCTTC. Protein: CASSPAAGYSYNEQFF. The rearrangement links TRBV19 to TRBJ2-1; tentative D call: TRBD1 (5 bases). The CDR3 has 16 amino acids. Germline loops: CDR1 LNHDA, CDR2 SQIVND (reference sequence). Trimming cost V 5 bases and J 0 bases, with 14 bases left between them.